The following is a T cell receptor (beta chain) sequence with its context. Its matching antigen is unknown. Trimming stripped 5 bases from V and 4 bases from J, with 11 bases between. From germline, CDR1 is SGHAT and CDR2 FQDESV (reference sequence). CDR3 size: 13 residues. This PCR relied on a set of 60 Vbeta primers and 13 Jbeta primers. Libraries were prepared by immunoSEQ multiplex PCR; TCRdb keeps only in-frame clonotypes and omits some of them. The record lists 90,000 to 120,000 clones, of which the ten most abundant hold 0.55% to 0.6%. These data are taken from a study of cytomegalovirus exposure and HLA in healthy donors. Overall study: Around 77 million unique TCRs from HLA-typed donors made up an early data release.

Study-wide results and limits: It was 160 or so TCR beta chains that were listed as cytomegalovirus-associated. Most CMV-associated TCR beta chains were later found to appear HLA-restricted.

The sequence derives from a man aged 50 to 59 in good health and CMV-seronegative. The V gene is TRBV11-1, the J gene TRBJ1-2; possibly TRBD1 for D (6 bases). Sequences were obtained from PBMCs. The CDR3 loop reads CASSRQDRYGYTF. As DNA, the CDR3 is TGTGCCAGCAGCCGACAGGACCGCTATGGCTACACCTTC.